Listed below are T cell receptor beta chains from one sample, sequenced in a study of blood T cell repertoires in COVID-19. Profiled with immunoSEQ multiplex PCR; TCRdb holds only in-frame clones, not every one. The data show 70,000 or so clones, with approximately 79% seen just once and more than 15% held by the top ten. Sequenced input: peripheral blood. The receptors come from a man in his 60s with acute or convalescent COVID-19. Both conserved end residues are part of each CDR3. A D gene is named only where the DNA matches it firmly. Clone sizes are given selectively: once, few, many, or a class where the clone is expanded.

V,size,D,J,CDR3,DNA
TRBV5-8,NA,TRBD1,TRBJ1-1,CASILRRDRDREAFF,TGTGCCAGCATCCTAAGGAGGGACAGGGACCGAGAAGCTTTCTTT
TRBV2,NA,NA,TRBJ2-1,CASSDQGLIYNEQFF,TGTGCCAGCAGTGACCAGGGCCTAATATACAATGAGCAGTTCTTC
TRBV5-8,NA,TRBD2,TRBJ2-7,CASSLEAGGYEQYF,TGTGCCAGCAGCTTGGAAGCGGGGGGTTACGAGCAGTACTTC
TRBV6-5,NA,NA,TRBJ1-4,CASSPGTTNEKLFF,TGTGCCAGCAGCCCCGGGACAACTAATGAAAAACTGTTTTTT
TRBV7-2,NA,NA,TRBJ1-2,CASRITQGVGYTF,TGTGCCAGCAGGATCACACAAGGGGTTGGCTACACCTTC
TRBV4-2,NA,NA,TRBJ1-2,CASSQGAGAYGYTF,TGTGCCAGCAGCCAAGGGGCAGGTGCCTATGGCTACACCTTC
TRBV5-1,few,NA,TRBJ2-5,CASSLGVEETQYF,TGCGCCAGCAGCTTGGGGGTGGAGGAGACCCAGTACTTC
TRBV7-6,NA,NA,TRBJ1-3,CASSPDGGGGNTIYF,TGTGCCAGCAGTCCGGATGGGGGGGGAGGAAACACCATATATTTT
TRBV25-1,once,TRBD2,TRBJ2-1,CASSEPGREDNNEQFF,TGTGCCAGCAGTGAACCAGGGCGGGAGGACAACAATGAGCAGTTCTTC
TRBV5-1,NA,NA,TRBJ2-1,CASSLGGSYNEQFF,TGCGCCAGCAGCTTGGGAGGGTCCTACAATGAGCAGTTCTTC
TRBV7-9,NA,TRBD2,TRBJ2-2,CASSLVGLANTGELFF,TGTGCCAGCAGCTTAGTGGGACTAGCGAACACCGGGGAGCTGTTTTTT
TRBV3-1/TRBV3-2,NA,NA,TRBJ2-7,CASSTGPGDEQYF,TGTGCCAGCAGCACAGGGCCCGGGGACGAGCAGTACTTC
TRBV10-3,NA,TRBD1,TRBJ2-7,CAISGGPGQGAYEQYF,TGTGCCATCAGTGGGGGACCGGGACAGGGGGCGTACGAGCAGTACTTC
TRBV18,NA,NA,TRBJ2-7,CASSRGQKGPYEQYF,TGTGCCAGCTCCCGAGGACAGAAAGGTCCATACGAGCAGTACTTC
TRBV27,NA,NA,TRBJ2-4,CASSFIGTGKNIQYF,TGTGCCAGCAGTTTCATCGGGACTGGAAAAAACATTCAGTACTTC
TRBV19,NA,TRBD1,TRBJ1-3,CASSPKSRDSGISGNTIYF,TGTGCCAGTAGTCCAAAATCCCGGGACAGCGGTATCTCTGGAAACACCATATATTTT
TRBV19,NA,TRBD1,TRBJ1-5,CASSWRGQGRIQPQHF,TGTGCCAGTAGTTGGAGGGGGCAGGGAAGGATTCAGCCCCAGCATTTT
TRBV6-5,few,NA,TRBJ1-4,CASSRVNEKLFF,TGTGCCAGCAGTAGAGTTAATGAAAAACTGTTTTTT
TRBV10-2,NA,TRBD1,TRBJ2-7,CARRDSTSYEQYF,TGCGCCAGACGGGACAGCACCTCCTACGAGCAGTACTTC
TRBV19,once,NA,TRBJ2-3,CASTPVNTDTQYF,TGTGCCAGTACGCCAGTTAACACAGATACGCAGTATTTT
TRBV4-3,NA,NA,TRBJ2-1,CASSQDSARAYYNEQFF,TGCGCCAGCAGCCAAGATTCGGCCAGGGCCTATTACAATGAGCAGTTCTTC
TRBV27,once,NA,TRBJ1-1,CASSLSSGRRETEAFF,TGTGCCAGCAGTTTATCGTCGGGGCGACGGGAGACTGAAGCTTTCTTT
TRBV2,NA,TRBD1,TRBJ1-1,CASSDRAGGNTEAFF,TGTGCCAGCAGTGACCGGGCAGGGGGGAACACTGAAGCTTTCTTT
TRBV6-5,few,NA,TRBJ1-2,CASGRTYGYTF,TGTGCCAGCGGAAGGACATATGGCTACACCTTC
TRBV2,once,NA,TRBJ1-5,CASSRELFGNQPQHF,TGTGCCAGCAGCAGGGAACTGTTTGGCAATCAGCCCCAGCATTTT
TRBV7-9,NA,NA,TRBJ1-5,CASSSDNFANQPQHF,TGTGCCAGCAGCTCGGACAATTTCGCCAATCAGCCCCAGCATTTT
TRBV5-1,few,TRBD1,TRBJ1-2,CASSRTGDDYGYTF,TGCGCCAGCAGCCGGACAGGGGATGACTATGGCTACACCTTC
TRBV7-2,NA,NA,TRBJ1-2,CASSPGGWAGSYGYTF,TGTGCCAGCAGCCCGGGAGGGTGGGCAGGGAGCTATGGCTACACCTTC
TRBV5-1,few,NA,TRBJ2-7,CASSLVAGYEQYF,TGCGCCAGCAGCTTGGTTGCGGGTTACGAGCAGTACTTC
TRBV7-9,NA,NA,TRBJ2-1,CASSDMQNEQFF,TGTGCCAGCAGTGATATGCAGAATGAGCAGTTCTTC
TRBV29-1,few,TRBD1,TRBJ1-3,CSVQTGRNTIYF,TGCAGCGTTCAGACAGGGCGAAACACCATATATTTT
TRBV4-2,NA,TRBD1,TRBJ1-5,CASSQDPGTGWNQPQHF,TGTGCCAGCAGCCAAGATCCTGGGACAGGGTGGAACCAGCCCCAGCATTTT
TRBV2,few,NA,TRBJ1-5,CASRDNYQPQHF,TGTGCCAGCCGGGACAACTATCAGCCCCAGCATTTT
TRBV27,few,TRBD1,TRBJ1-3,CASSLRGGQAGNTIYF,TGTGCCAGCAGTTTACGAGGGGGACAGGCTGGAAACACCATATATTTT
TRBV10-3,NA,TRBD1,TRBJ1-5,CAISESSGGGDQPQHF,TGTGCCATCAGTGAGTCGTCAGGGGGCGGTGATCAGCCCCAGCATTTT
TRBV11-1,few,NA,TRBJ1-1,CASSPSGRRAFF,TGTGCCAGCAGCCCCTCTGGGCGGAGGGCTTTCTTT
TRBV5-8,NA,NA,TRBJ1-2,CASSNRVGYTF,TGTGCCAGCAGCAACAGGGTTGGCTACACCTTC
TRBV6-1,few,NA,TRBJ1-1,CASSEIRRGGEAFF,TGTGCCAGCAGTGAAATTCGCAGGGGAGGGGAAGCTTTCTTT
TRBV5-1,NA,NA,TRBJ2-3,CASSPRTDTDTQYF,TGCGCCAGCAGCCCTAGGACAGACACAGATACGCAGTATTTT
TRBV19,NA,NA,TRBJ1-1,CASSISGNTEAFF,TGTGCCAGTAGTATATCGGGGAACACTGAAGCTTTCTTT
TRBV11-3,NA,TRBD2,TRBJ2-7,CASSATSGGVEQYF,TGTGCCAGCAGCGCAACTAGCGGGGGGGTCGAGCAGTACTTC
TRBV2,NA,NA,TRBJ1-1,CASSDQGLAEAFF,TGTGCCAGCAGTGACCAGGGGTTAGCTGAAGCTTTCTTT
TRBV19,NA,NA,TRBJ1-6,CASSIVQGQSGSPLHF,TGTGCCAGTAGTATAGTCCAGGGACAATCGGGGTCACCCCTCCACTTT
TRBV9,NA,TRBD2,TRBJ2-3,CASSPRLAGGMGVADTQYF,TGTGCCAGCAGCCCTCGACTAGCGGGGGGGATGGGTGTAGCAGATACGCAGTATTTT
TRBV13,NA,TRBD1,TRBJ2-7,CASSFQGAYEQYF,TGTGCCAGCAGCTTCCAGGGGGCCTACGAGCAGTACTTC
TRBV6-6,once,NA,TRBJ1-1,CASKRSGEAFF,TGTGCCAGCAAACGCAGCGGGGAAGCTTTCTTT
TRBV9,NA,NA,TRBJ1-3,CASSHSGNTIYF,TGTGCCAGCAGCCACTCTGGAAACACCATATATTTT
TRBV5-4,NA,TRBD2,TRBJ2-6,CASSLGGGASGANVLTF,TGTGCCAGCAGCTTGGGCGGGGGGGCCTCAGGGGCCAACGTCCTGACTTTC
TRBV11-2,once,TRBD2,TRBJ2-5,CASSLGLAGIQETQYF,TGTGCCAGCAGCTTAGGGCTAGCGGGAATACAAGAGACCCAGTACTTC
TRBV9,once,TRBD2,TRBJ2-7,CASSFRSGGEQYF,TGTGCCAGCAGCTTCCGATCGGGGGGCGAGCAGTACTTC
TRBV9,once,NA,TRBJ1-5,CASSVTPQGPQHF,TGTGCCAGCAGCGTAACTCCCCAGGGGCCCCAGCATTTT
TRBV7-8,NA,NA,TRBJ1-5,CASSLEQALGQPQHF,TGTGCCAGCAGCTTAGAACAGGCTCTAGGACAGCCCCAGCATTTT
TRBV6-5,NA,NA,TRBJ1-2,CASKAGAGYTF,TGTGCCAGCAAAGCGGGTGCTGGCTACACCTTC